The clone carrying this T cell receptor (beta chain) was counted a few times. Its antigen remains unidentified. The germline CDR1 and CDR2 sequences are DFQATT and SNEGSKA (reference sequence). V lost 0 bases, J lost 2 bases, and 7 bases lay in between. The CDR3 extends over 13 amino acids. The sample comes from a study of molecular identifiers for immune sequencing clone quantification. Overall study results and limits: Spiked Jurkat TCR RNA originating from one cell could reportedly be identified amid one million naive cells.

Making the bulk TCR libraries relied on previously described methods and listed TCR primers. MiXCR was run by TCRdb on the PCR reads, yielding one entry per CDR3 protein. Here the sample spans some 590,000 distinct CDR3 sequences, about 25% being singletons. The chain couples TRBV20-1 to TRBJ1-1, with unresolved D. The sample taken for sequencing was naive CD8+ T cells from blood, with Jurkat cell RNA spiked in. The subset was: FACS-sorted CD8+CD4-CCR7+CD45RA+ naive T cells. The clonotype originates from a human donor in good health. Some libraries in this study had Jurkat cell RNA spiked in. The chain's CDR3 is CSARDQSNTEAFF. The DNA of the CDR3 is TGCAGTGCTAGAGATCAAAGCAACACTGAAGCTTTCTTT.